These 8 T cell receptor beta chains were sequenced from one sample in a study of early T cells in non-severe SARS-CoV-2 infection. TCRdb re-derived calls from the 5' RACE reads in MiXCR, one entry per CDR3 protein. Among over 30,000 distinct CDR3 sequences listed, roughly 5.7% were seen once. What was sequenced was whole blood. Receptors were obtained from an adult who was a healthcare worker with PCR-confirmed SARS-CoV-2 infection or an uninfected control (not recorded which).

This clonotype has a count of ten or more. This chain links TRBV11-3 with TRBJ2-1; no clear D gene. From germline, CDR1 is SGHNT and CDR2 YENEEA. The CDR3 sequence is 16 residues long. Trimming removed 5 bases at V and 3 bases at J, with 17 bases between. The chain's CDR3 is CASSQEVGLYYNEQFF. CDR3 sequence (DNA): TGTGCCAGCAGCCAAGAGGTAGGGCTGTACTACAATGAGCAGTTCTTC.

The chain combines TRBV19 with TRBJ1-1; D is undetermined. Per the germline V gene, CDR1 is LNHDA and CDR2 is SQIVND (reference sequence). CDR3 size: 14 residues. V was pared by 0 bases and J by 1 base, with 6 bases between. The CDR3 sequence is CASSIDGRNTEAFF. The CDR3 region has the DNA TGTGCCAGTAGTATAGACGGCAGGAACACTGAAGCTTTCTTT.

This rearrangement joins TRBV19 to TRBJ1-2, with 7 bases that match TRBD1. This CDR3 is 15 amino acids long. V shed 3 bases, J shed 2 bases, and the junction held 6 bases outside the gene matches. In germline, CDR1 is LNHDA, CDR2 SQIVND (reference sequence). The CDR3: CASSITGVRNYGYTF. The CDR3 coding sequence is TGTGCCAGTAGTATTACAGGGGTCCGGAACTATGGCTACACCTTC.

This clonotype has a count of ten or more. The chain recombines TRBV7-2 with TRBJ2-5, with TRBD2 matching over 7 bases. V trimming: 3 bases; J trimming: 1 base; junction bases outside the gene matches: 5. The CDR3 covers 15 residues. Germline V gene data show CDR1 as SGHTA and CDR2 as FQGNSA. The CDR3 region has the DNA TGTGCCAGCAGCTTGCTTAGCGGGCTCCAAGAGACCCAGTACTTC. Protein: CASSLLSGLQETQYF.

This clonotype has ten or more counts. The chain has TRBV11-2 and TRBJ2-3; possible D gene TRBD2, 6 bases. Trimming left V 5 bases short and J 4 bases short, with 13 bases between. Per the germline V gene, CDR1 is SGHAT and CDR2 is FQNNGV. This CDR3 spans 14 amino acids. CDR3 sequence (DNA): TGTGCCAGCAGCACCAGACTAGGGGCAGATACGCAGTATTTT. Its protein is CASSTRLGADTQYF.

The CDR3 sequence is CASSYPRTSGSTDTQYF. CDR3 sequence (DNA): TGTGCCAGCAGTTACCCCCGGACTAGCGGTAGCACAGATACGCAGTATTTT. The rearrangement links TRBV6-2 or TRBV6-3 to TRBJ2-3; TRBD2 aligns across 10 bases. Looked up from germline, CDR1 is MNHEY and CDR2 is SVGEGT. The CDR3 covers 17 residues. The junction had 5 bases not matched to a gene; V was cut back by 2 bases and J by 0 bases.

This clonotype was seen ten or more times. V usage is TRBV11-3 and J usage is TRBJ2-1; 8 nucleotides match TRBD1. V shed 4 bases, J shed 3 bases, and the junction held 5 bases outside the gene matches. The CDR3 loop spans 15 amino acids. In germline, CDR1 is SGHNT, CDR2 YENEEA. The CDR3, as DNA: TGTGCCAGCAGCTCGGGACAGGAGAACTACAATGAGCAGTTCTTC. This encodes CASSSGQENYNEQFF. Looking up the rest from reference TRBV11-3 and TRBJ2-1 gives the full variable domain: EAGVVQSPRYKIIEKKQPVAFWCNPISGHNTLYWYLQNLGQGPELLIRYENEEAVDDSQLPKDRFSAERLKGVDSTLKIQPAELGDSAVYLCASSSGQENYNEQFFGPGTRLTVL.

This clonotype was found many times. The V call is TRBV20-1, the J call TRBJ2-2; no firm D call. The CDR3 covers 13 residues. Trimming shortened V by 0 bases and J by 3 bases, and 5 bases separated the two germline ends. Looked up from germline, CDR1 is DFQATT and CDR2 is SNEGSKA (reference sequence). CDR3 amino acids: CSARDMYTGELFF. As DNA, the CDR3 is TGCAGTGCTAGAGATATGTACACCGGGGAGCTGTTTTTT.